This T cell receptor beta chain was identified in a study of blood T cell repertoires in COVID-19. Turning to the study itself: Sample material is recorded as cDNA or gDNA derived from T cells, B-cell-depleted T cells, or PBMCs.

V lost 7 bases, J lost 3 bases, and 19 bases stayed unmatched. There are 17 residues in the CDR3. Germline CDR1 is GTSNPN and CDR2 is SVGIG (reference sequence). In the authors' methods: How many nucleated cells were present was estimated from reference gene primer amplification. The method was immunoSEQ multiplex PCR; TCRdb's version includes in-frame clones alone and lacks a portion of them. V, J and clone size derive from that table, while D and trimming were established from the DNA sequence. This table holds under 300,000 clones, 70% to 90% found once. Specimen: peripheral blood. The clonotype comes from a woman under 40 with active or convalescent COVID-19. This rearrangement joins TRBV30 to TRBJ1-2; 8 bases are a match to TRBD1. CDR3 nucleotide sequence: TGTGCCTCGGAAGACCAGGGGTGGACAGGGTCTTACTATGGCTACACCTTC. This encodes CASEDQGWTGSYYGYTF.